This T cell receptor beta chain was captured by sequencing in a study of early T cells in non-severe SARS-CoV-2 infection. At the level of the study: Sequenced material consisted of bulk RNA (from unsorted whole blood), and chains were unpaired.

Overall study findings and caveats: Comparison of clonotypes with VDJdb favored anti-spike CD8 responses while missing private and CD4 specificities.

Each cDNA molecule carried a unique molecular identifier. TCRdb re-analysed the 5' RACE reads in MiXCR, keeping a single row per CDR3 protein. The sample shows 55,000 to 75,000 distinct CDR3 sequences, approximately 10% of them seen only once. This clonotype occurred a few times. Its specificity is not known. This TCR was sampled from an adult who was a healthcare worker with PCR-confirmed SARS-CoV-2 infection or an uninfected control (not recorded which). The sample taken for sequencing was whole blood.

The CDR3 DNA follows: TGCAGTGCTAGACCGGTCCGGGAGGAGATTGGAGAGACCCAGTACTTC. Translating it yields CSARPVREEIGETQYF. The J gene is TRBJ2-5, the V gene TRBV20-1; 7 bases map to TRBD2. Looked up from germline, CDR1 is DFQATT and CDR2 is SNEGSKA (reference sequence). V lost 2 bases to trimming and J lost 4 bases; unmatched junction nucleotides: 13. This CDR3 spans 16 amino acids.